A single T cell receptor beta chain is shown here with its context. The entry originates in a study of shared clonotypes between healthy human individuals. The CDR3 consists of 17 residues. Losses at the gene ends were 4 bases for V and 4 bases for J; bases not matched to a gene: 7. Germline V gene sequence: CDR1 MNHNS, CDR2 SASEGT. Profiling relied on immunoSEQ multiplex PCR, and the TCRdb table lists in-frame clones only, not all of them. This sample yields millions of clones, of which 90% to 95% are seen a single time; 0.13% belongs to the top ten. Sequencing was done on a sample of naive CD4+ T cells sorted from blood. The subset denotes: CD45RA+ positively selected. The chain links TRBV6-1 to TRBJ2-3; 14 positions agree with TRBD2. The sequence derives from a man aged 18 to 35 in good health. CDR3 bases: TGTGCCAGCAGTGCACCGGGACTAGCGGGAGAATCAGATACGCAGTATTTT. Amino acids: CASSAPGLAGESDTQYF.